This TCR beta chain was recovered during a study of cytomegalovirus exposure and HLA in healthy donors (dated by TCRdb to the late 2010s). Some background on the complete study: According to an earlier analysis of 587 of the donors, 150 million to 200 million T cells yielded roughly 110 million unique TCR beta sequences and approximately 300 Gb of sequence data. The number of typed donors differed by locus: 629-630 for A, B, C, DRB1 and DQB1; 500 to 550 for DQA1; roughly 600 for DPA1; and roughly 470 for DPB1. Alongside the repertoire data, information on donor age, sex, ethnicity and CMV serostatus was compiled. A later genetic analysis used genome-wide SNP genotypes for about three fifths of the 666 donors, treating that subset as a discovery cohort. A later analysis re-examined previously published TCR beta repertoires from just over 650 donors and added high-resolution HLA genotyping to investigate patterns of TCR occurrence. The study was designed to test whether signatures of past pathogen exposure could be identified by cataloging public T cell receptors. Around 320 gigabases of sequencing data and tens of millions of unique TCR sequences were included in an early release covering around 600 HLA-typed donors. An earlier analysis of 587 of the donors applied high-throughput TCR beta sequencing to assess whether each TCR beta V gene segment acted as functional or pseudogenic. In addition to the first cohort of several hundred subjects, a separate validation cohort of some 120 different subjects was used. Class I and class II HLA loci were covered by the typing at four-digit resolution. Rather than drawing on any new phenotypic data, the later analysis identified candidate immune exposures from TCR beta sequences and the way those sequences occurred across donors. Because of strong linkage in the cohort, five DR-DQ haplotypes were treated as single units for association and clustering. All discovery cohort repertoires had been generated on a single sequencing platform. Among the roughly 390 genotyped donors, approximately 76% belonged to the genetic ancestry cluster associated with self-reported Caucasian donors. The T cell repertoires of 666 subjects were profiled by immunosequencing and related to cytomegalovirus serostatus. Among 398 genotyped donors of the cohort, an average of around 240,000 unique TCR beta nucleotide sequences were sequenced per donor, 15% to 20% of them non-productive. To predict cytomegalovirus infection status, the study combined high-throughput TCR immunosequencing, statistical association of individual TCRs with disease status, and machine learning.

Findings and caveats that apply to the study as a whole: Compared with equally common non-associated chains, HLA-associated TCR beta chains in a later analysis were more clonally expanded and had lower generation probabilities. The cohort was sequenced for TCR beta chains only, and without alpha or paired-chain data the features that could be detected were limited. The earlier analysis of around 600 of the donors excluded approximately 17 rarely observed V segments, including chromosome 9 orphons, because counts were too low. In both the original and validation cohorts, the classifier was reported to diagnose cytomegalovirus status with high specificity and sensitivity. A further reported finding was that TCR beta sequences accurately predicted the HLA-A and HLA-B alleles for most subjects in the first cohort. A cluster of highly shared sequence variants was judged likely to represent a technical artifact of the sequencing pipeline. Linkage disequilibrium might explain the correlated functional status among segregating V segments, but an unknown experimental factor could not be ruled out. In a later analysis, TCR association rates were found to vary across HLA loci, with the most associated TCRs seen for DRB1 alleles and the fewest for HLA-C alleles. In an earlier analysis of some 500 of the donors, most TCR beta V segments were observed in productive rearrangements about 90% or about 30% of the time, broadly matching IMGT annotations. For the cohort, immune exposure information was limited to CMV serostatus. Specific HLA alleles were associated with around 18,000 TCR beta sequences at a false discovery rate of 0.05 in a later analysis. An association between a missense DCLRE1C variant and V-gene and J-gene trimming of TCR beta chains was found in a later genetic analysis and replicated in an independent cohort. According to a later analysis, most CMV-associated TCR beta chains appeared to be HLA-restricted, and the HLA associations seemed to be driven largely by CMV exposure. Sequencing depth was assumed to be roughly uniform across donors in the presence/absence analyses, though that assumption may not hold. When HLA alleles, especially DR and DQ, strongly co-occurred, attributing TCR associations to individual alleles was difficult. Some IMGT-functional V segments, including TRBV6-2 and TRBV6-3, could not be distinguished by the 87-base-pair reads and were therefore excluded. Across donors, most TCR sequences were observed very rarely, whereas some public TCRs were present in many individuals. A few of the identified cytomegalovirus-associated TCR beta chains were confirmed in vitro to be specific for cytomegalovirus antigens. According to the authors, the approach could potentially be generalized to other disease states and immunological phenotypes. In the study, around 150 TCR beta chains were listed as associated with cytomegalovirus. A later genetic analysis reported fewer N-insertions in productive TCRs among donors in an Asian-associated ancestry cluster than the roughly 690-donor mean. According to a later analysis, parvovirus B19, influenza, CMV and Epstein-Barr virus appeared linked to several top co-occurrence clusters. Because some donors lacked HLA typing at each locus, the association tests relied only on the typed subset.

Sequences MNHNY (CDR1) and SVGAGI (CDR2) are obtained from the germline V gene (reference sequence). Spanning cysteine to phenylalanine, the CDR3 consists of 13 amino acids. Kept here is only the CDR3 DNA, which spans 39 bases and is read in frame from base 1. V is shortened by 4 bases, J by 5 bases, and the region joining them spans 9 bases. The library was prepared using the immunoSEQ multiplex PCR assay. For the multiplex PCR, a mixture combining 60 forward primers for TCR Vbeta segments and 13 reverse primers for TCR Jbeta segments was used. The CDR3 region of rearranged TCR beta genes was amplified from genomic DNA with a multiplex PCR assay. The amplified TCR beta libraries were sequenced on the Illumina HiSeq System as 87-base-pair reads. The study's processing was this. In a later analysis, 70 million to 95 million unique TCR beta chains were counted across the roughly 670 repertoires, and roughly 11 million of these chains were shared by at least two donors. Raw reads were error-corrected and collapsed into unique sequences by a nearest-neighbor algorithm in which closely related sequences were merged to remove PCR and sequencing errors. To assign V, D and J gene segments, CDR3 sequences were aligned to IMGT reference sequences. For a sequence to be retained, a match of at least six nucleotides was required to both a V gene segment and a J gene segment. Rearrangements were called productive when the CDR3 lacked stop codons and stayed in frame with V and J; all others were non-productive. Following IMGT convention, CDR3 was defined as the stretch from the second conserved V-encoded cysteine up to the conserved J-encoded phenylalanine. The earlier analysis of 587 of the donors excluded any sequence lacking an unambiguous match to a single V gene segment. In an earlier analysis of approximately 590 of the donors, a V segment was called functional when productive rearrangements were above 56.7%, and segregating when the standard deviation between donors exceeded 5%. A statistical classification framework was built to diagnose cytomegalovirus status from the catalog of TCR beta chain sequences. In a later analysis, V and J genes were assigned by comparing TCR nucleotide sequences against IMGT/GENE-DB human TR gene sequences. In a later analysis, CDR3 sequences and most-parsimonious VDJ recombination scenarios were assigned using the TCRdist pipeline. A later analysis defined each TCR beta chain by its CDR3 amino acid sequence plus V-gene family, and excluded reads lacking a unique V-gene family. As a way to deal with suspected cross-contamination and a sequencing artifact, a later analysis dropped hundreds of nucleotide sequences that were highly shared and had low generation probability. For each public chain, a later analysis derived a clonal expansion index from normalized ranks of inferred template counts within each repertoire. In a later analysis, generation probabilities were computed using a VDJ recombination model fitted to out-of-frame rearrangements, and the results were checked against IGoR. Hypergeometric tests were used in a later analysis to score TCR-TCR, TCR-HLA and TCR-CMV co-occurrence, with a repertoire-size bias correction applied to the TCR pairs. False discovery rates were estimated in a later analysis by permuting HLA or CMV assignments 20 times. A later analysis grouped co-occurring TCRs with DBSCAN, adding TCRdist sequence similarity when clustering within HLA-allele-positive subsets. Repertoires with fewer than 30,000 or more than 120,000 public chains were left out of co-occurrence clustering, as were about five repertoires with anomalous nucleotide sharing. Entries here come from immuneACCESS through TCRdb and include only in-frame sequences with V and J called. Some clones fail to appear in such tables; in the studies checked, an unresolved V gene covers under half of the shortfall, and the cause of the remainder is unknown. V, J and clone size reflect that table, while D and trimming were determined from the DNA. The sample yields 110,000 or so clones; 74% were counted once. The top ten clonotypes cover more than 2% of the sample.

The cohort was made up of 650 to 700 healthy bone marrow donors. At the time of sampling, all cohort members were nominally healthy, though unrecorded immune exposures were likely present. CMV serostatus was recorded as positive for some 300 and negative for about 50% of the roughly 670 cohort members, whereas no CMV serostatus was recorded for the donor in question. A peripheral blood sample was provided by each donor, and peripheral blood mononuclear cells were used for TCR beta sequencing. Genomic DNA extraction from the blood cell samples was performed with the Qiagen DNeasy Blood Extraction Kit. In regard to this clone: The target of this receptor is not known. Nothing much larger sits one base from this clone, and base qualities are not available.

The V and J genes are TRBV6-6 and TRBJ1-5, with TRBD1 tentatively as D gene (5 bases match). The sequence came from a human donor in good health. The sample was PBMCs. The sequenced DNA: TGTGCCAGCAGTTTACAGGAACATCAGCCCCAGCATTTT. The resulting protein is CASSLQEHQPQHF.